The next 19 T cell receptor beta chains were all read from a single sample in a study of identical twins. TCRdb analysed the 5' RACE reads with MiXCR anew, one entry per CDR3 protein. The data contain 1.5 million or so distinct CDR3 sequences, under 35% of them singletons. Sequencing input: cord blood. The receptors stem from a newborn girl in good health.

V is TRBV20-1 and J is TRBJ2-2; tentative D call: TRBD2 (6 bases). Trimming cost V 0 bases and J 4 bases, with 12 bases left between them. CDR1 is DFQATT, CDR2 SNEGSKA, per germline (reference sequence). The CDR3 is 15 amino acids. CDR3 residues: CSARDQGGRTGELFF. CDR3 nucleotide sequence: TGCAGTGCTAGAGATCAGGGAGGACGCACCGGGGAGCTGTTTTTT.

This clonotype was picked up a small number of times. The V call is TRBV11-2, the J call TRBJ2-1, with no clear D. The CDR3 loop spans 14 amino acids. Germline V gene sequence: CDR1 SGHAT, CDR2 FQNNGV. V was clipped by 3 bases and J by 2 bases, with 8 bases between them. In DNA, the CDR3 is TGTGCCAGCAGCTTCGGCAGGACCTACAATGAGCAGTTCTTC. Translation: CASSFGRTYNEQFF. The full variable domain, completed using reference TRBV11-2 and TRBJ2-1, is EAGVAQSPRYKIIEKRQSVAFWCNPISGHATLYWYQQILGQGPKLLIQFQNNGVVDDSQLPKDRFSAERLKGVDSTLKIQPAKLEDSAVYLCASSFGRTYNEQFFGPGTRLTVL.

This clonotype was recorded a few times. The chain links TRBV24-1 to TRBJ2-7; 9 bases align to TRBD1. After removal of 1 base from V and 0 bases from J, the junction contained 6 bases not matched to a gene. In germline, CDR1 is KGHDR, CDR2 SFDVKD. The CDR3 runs 17 residues. The CDR3 bases are TGTGCCACCAGTGATTTCACCGGGACAGGGCCCTCCTACGAGCAGTACTTC. It translates to CATSDFTGTGPSYEQYF.

This clonotype was observed a few times. The chain carries TRBV29-1 and TRBJ2-2, with a tentative D call TRBD2 (6 bases). Germline V gives CDR1 SQVTM, CDR2 ANQGSEA. The CDR3 covers 15 residues. The V end lost 7 bases, the J end lost 2 bases, and 17 bases lay between the germline ends. The CDR3 loop is CSADSSAFNTGELFF. DNA for the CDR3: TGCAGCGCCGACTCTAGCGCCTTTAACACCGGGGAGCTGTTTTTT.

The genes are TRBV5-1 and TRBJ2-5, with 8 bases fitting TRBD2. Per the germline V gene, CDR1 is SGHRS and CDR2 is YFSETQ. Losses at the gene ends were 2 bases for V and 2 bases for J; bases not matched to a gene: 8. This CDR3 contains 16 residues. DNA for the CDR3: TGCGCCAGCAGCTTTGGACTAGCTGCCCGACAAGAGACCCAGTACTTC. This gives the protein CASSFGLAARQETQYF.

The J gene is TRBJ2-7, the V gene TRBV20-1; 9 bases align to TRBD2. Germline V gives CDR1 DFQATT, CDR2 SNEGSKA (reference sequence). J gave up 2 bases and V 3 bases, and 5 bases lay outside the gene matches. This CDR3 contains 14 residues. CDR3 region: CSASAGLAAYEQYF. The CDR3 DNA is TGCAGTGCTAGCGCGGGACTAGCCGCCTACGAGCAGTACTTC.

This clonotype was seen only a few times. The V gene is TRBV2, the J gene TRBJ1-6; TRBD1 matches at 9 bases. The germline V gene encodes CDR1 SNHLY and CDR2 FYNNEI. J lost 10 bases, V lost 5 bases, and 6 bases had no gene match. The CDR3 is made up of 14 amino acids. The CDR3 nucleotides read TGTGCCAGCAGTTGGGACAGGGAGAGATCACCCCTCCACTTT. Translation: CASSWDRERSPLHF.

The table lists this clonotype with a few counts. The gene calls are TRBV4-2 and TRBJ2-3; D unresolved. The germline gives CDR1 LGHNA, CDR2 YNFKEQ. The CDR3 length is 17 residues. Trimming left V 4 bases short and J 4 bases short, with 21 bases between. The CDR3 loop is CASSLRPRLEVPDTQYF. The DNA for the CDR3 is TGTGCCAGCAGCCTACGACCCCGGCTAGAGGTCCCAGATACGCAGTATTTT.

This clonotype occurred many times. The J gene is TRBJ2-7, the V gene TRBV20-1; tentative D call: TRBD1 (5 bases). This CDR3 spans 12 amino acids. With 3 bases removed from V and 4 bases from J, the gap between germline ends came to 10 bases. Germline V lookup: CDR1 DFQATT, CDR2 SNEGSKA (reference sequence). DNA for the CDR3: TGCAGTGCTAGGGGGCCTATTTACGAGCAGTACTTC. Translation: CSARGPIYEQYF.

The chain recombines TRBV2 with TRBJ2-1, with 10 bases lining up with TRBD2. The ends lost 3 bases at V and 10 bases at J; junction bases unmatched: 6. The CDR3 is made up of 14 amino acids. Germline V gene lookup returns CDR1 SNHLY and CDR2 FYNNEI. The CDR3 is CASSDWLAGDEQFF. The CDR3 coding sequence is TGTGCCAGCAGTGATTGGCTAGCGGGGGACGAGCAGTTCTTC.

This chain joins TRBV20-1 and TRBJ2-7; 10 nucleotides align to TRBD2. The J segment lost 3 bases and the V segment lost 0 bases, leaving 11 bases of the junction unmatched. Germline CDR1 reads DFQATT; CDR2 reads SNEGSKA (reference sequence). The CDR3 contains 17 residues. CDR3 protein: CSARDRYSGRSSYEQYF. The CDR3 region has the DNA TGCAGTGCTAGAGATCGTTATAGCGGGAGGAGTAGCTACGAGCAGTACTTC.

Only one count was recorded for this clonotype. The rearrangement uses TRBV20-1 and TRBJ2-3; TRBD2 aligns across 9 bases. This CDR3 contains 19 residues. J gave up 2 bases and V 6 bases, and 21 bases lay outside the gene matches. CDR1 and CDR2 from the germline V gene are DFQATT and SNEGSKA (reference sequence). CDR3 DNA: TGCAGTGCCCGTACCCCATGGATCACTGGCGGGAGGGTCACAGATACGCAGTATTTT. Residues: CSARTPWITGGRVTDTQYF.

This clonotype was detected a few times. The chain links TRBV10-3 to TRBJ1-1, with 7 bases aligning to TRBD1. There are 13 residues in the CDR3. The V gene end was trimmed by 2 bases and the J gene end by 5 bases; junction bases not matched to a gene: 2. Germline assignment: CDR1 ENHRY and CDR2 SYGVKD. CDR3 sequence: CAISERTGTEAFF. CDR3 nucleotides: TGTGCCATCAGTGAGAGGACAGGTACTGAAGCTTTCTTT.

V usage is TRBV20-1 and J usage is TRBJ2-3, with 9 bases lining up with TRBD2. Germline V gene data show CDR1 as DFQATT and CDR2 as SNEGSKA (reference sequence). The CDR3 extends over 16 amino acids. J lost 2 bases, V lost 0 bases, and 6 bases had no gene match. The CDR3 DNA reads as TGCAGTGCTAGAGATCCAGCGGGGGGACACACAGATACGCAGTATTTT. It encodes CSARDPAGGHTDTQYF.

This clonotype was detected many times. The chain uses TRBV12-3 or TRBV12-4 and TRBJ2-7; no definite D call. This CDR3 has 13 amino acids. V shed 5 bases and J shed 0 bases, with 8 bases lying between them. CDR3 protein: CASSRLLSYEQYF. In DNA, the CDR3 is TGTGCCAGCAGTAGGCTACTCTCCTACGAGCAGTACTTC.

The chain links TRBV27 to TRBJ2-1; the D gene is possibly TRBD2 (6 bases). The V end was cut by 6 bases, the J end by 0 bases, with 9 bases between. The CDR3 has 14 residues. CDR1 is MNHEY, CDR2 SMNVEV, per germline (reference sequence). CDR3 residues: CASRTRASYNEQFF. The DNA of the CDR3 is TGTGCCAGCAGGACTAGGGCCTCCTACAATGAGCAGTTCTTC.

This chain uses TRBV29-1 with TRBJ1-2, with D uncertain. CDR1 is SQVTM and CDR2 is ANQGSEA in the germline V gene. V was trimmed by 6 bases and J by 8 bases, leaving 10 bases between them. The CDR3 length is 10 residues. For the CDR3, the DNA is TGCAGCGTCAGTGCAGGAGGCTACACCTTC. This sequence encodes CSVSAGGYTF.

The chain has TRBV5-1 and TRBJ2-2; possibly TRBD2 for D (5 bases). This CDR3 has 16 amino acids. V dropped 0 bases and J dropped 6 bases, with 15 bases sitting between them. Germline assignment: CDR1 SGHRS and CDR2 YFSETQ. CDR3 in amino acids: CASSLGHLDWSGELFF. The CDR3 DNA is TGCGCCAGCAGCTTGGGTCATTTGGACTGGTCCGGGGAGCTGTTTTTT.

This clonotype was seen more than once but under ten times. The genes are TRBV20-1 and TRBJ2-3, with TRBD2 identical over 14 bases. Germline CDR1 DFQATT, CDR2 SNEGSKA (reference sequence). V was pared by 4 bases and J by 6 bases, with 9 bases of the junction left unmatched. CDR3 size: 16 residues. DNA for the CDR3: TGCAGTGCTACTACCCGACTAGCGGGAGGGATTGATACGCAGTATTTT. Translating it yields CSATTRLAGGIDTQYF.